Detailed here is one T cell receptor (beta chain). Its antigen is undetermined. The data derive from a study of cytomegalovirus exposure and HLA in healthy donors. Whole-study results and caveats: Cytomegalovirus-associated status was assigned to some 180 TCR beta chains. The majority of TCR sequences were rare, yet some public TCRs appeared in many donors. As confirmed in vitro, a few CMV-associated chains were specific for CMV antigens. According to a subsequent analysis, TCR clusters from the first cohort were inclined to appear together in the 110 or so validation repertoires.

Assay: immunoSEQ multiplex PCR; the TCRdb copy retains only in-frame clones and omits some. The sample lists some 260,000 clones, 90% seen once, with around 3.1% in the top ten. Trimming removed 2 bases at V and 6 bases at J, with 12 bases between. The germline gives CDR1 MGHDK, CDR2 SYGVNS. CDR3 length equals 14 residues. The clonotype was recovered from a woman aged 25 to 39 in good health and CMV-seronegative. The rearrangement joins TRBV25-1 to TRBJ2-3, with D uncertain. Sequencing used PBMCs. This CDR3 is CASSEGQDGDTQYF. In DNA form, the CDR3 reads TGTGCCAGCAGTGAAGGCCAGGATGGGGATACGCAGTATTTT.